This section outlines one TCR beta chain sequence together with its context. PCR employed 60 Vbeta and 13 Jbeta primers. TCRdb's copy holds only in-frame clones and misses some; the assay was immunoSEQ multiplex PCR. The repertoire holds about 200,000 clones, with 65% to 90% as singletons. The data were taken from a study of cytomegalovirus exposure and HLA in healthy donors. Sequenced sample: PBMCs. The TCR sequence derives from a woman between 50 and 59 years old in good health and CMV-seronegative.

The CDR3 nucleotides are TGTGCCAGCAGCAGAAGGACTAGCGGATTCACAGATACGCAGTATTTT. It yields the protein CASSRRTSGFTDTQYF. V and J are TRBV7-3 and TRBJ2-3, with 10 bases fitting TRBD2. J was trimmed by 2 bases and V by 5 bases; bases with no gene match: 7. The CDR3 is 16 amino acids. From germline, CDR1 is SGHTA and CDR2 FQGTGA. Filled out from reference TRBV7-3 and TRBJ2-3, the complete variable domain reads GAGVSQTPSNKVTEKGKYVELRCDPISGHTALYWYRQSLGQGPEFLIYFQGTGAADDSGLPNDRFFAVRPEGSVSTLKIQRTERGDSAVYLCASSRRTSGFTDTQYFGPGTRLTVL.